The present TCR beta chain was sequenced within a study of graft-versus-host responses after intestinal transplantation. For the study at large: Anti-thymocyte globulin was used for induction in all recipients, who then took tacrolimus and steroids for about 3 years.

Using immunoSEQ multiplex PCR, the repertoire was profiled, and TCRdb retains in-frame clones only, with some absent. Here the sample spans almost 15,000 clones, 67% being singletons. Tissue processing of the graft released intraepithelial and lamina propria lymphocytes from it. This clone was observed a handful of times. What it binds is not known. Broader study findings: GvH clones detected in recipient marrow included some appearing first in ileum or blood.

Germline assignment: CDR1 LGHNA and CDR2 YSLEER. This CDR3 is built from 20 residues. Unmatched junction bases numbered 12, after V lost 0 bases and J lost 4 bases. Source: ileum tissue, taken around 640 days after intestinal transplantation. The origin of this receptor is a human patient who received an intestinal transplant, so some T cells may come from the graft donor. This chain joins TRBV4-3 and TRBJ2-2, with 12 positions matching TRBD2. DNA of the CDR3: TGCGCCAGCAGCCAAGAAATTCCTAGCGGGGGGGCGGCCGGCACCGGGGAGCTGTTTTTT. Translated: CASSQEIPSGGAAGTGELFF.